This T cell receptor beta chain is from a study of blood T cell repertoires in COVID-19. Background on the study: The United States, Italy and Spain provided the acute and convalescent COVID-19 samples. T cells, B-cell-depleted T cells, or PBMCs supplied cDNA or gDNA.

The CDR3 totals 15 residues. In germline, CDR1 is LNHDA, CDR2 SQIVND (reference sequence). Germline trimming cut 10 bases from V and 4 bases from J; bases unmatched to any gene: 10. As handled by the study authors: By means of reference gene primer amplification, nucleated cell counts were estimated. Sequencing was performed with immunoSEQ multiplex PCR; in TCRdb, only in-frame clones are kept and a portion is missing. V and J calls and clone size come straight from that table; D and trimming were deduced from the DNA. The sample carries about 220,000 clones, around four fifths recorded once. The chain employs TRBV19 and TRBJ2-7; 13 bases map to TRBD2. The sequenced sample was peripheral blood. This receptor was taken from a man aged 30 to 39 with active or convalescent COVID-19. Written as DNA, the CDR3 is TGTGCCAACCCTGGACTAGCGGGAGTTCTATACGAGCAGTACTTC. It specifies CANPGLAGVLYEQYF.